This T cell receptor (beta chain) emerged from a study of regulatory T cells in long-lasting Graves disease. Study findings and constraints: When disease was persistent, TRBV28, TRBJ1-2 and TRBJ2-5 were the favored segments. The TCR repertoire of persistent Graves' patients was less diverse than that of newly diagnosed ones.

Points on this clonotype: No antigen is known for it.

iRepertoire HTBI primers and Arm-PCR of CDR3 regions built TCR beta libraries. TCRdb reprocessed the multiplex PCR reads with MiXCR, giving one entry per CDR3 protein. The table has 600,000 to 800,000 distinct CDR3 sequences, 25% to 35% seen once. This CDR3 is built from 16 residues. Trimming removed 4 bases from V and 0 bases from J; junction bases left unmatched: 4. CDR1 and CDR2 (germline): SGHRS, YFSETQ. Described time point: persistent/refractory GD, antithyroid drugs over 5 years with positive TRAb. Preparation of the TCR library used RNA extracted from PBMCs. The diagnosis of Graves' disease used American Thyroid Association guidelines. Patients hailed from an endocrinology department in Xi'an, China.

This chain connects TRBV5-1 to TRBJ1-4, with 9 bases fitting TRBD1. The specimen was peripheral blood mononuclear cells (PBMCs), collected when the disease was refractory, from a patient treated with antithyroid drugs. This TCR was sampled from a female donor with Graves disease. The CDR3 DNA sequence: TGCGCCAGCAGCGCCGGGGACAGGGCAACTAATGAAAAACTGTTTTTT. It encodes CASSAGDRATNEKLFF.